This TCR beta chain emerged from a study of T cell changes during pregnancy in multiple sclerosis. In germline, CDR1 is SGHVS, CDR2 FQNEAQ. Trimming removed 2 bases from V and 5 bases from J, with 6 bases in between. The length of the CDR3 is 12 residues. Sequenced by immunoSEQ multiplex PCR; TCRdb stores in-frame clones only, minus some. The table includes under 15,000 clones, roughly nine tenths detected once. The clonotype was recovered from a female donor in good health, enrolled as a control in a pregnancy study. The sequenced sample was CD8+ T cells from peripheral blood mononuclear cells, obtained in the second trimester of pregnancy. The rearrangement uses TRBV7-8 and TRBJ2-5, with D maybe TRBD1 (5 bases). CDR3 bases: TGTGCCAGCAGCTTATCAGGGGAGACCCAGTACTTC. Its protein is CASSLSGETQYF.